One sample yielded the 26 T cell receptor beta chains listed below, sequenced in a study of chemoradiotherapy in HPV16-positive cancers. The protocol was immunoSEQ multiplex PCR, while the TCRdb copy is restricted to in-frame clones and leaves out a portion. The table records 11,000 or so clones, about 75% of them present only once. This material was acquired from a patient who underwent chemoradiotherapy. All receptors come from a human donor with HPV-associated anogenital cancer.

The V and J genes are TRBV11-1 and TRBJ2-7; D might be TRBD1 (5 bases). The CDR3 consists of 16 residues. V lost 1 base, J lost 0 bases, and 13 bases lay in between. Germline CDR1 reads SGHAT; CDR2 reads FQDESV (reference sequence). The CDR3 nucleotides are TGTGCCAGCAGCTTAGTCAGGACATCGAACTCCTACGAGCAGTACTTC. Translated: CASSLVRTSNSYEQYF.

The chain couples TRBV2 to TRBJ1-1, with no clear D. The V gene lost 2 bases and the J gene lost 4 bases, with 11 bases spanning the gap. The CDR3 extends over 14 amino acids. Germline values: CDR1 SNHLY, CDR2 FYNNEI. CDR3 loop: CASSERGFGTEAFF. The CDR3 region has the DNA TGTGCCAGCAGTGAACGGGGTTTCGGCACTGAAGCTTTCTTT. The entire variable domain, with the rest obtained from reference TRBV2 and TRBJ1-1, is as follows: EPEVTQTPSHQVTQMGQEVILRCVPISNHLYFYWYRQILGQKVEFLVSFYNNEISEKSEIFDDQFSVERPDGSNFTLKIRSTKLEDSAMYFCASSERGFGTEAFFGQGTRLTVV.

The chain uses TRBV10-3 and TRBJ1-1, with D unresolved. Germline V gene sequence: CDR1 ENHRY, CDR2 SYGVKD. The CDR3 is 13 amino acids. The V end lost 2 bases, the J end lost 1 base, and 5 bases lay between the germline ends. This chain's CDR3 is CAISEGGNTEAFF. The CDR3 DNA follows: TGTGCCATCAGTGAGGGTGGGAACACTGAAGCTTTCTTT.

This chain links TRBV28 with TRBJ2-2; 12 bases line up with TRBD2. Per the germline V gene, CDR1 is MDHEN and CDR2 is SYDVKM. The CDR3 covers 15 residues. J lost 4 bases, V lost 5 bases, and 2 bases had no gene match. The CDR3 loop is CASSRGLAGTGELFF. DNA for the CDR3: TGTGCCAGCAGTCGGGGACTAGCGGGCACCGGGGAGCTGTTTTTT.

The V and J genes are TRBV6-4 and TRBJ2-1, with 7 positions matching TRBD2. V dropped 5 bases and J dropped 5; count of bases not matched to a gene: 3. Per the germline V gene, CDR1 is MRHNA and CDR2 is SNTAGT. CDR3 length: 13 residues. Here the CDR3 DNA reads TGTGCCAGCAGTCCCGGGACTAACAATGAGCAGTTCTTC. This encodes CASSPGTNNEQFF.

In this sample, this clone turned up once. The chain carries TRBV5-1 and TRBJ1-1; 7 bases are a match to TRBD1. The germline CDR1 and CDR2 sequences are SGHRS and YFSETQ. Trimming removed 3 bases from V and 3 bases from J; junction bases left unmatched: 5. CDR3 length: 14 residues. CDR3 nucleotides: TGCGCCAGCAGCTGGCGGGACAGTTACACTGAAGCTTTCTTT. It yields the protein CASSWRDSYTEAFF.

The CDR3 region has the DNA TGTGCCAGCAGCCCTGTAGCGGGAGCGCCCTACAATGAGCAGTTCTTC. Amino acid sequence: CASSPVAGAPYNEQFF. This chain links TRBV7-7 with TRBJ2-1, with 9 nucleotides matching TRBD2. The ends lost 5 bases at V and 2 bases at J; junction bases unmatched: 7. CDR1 SSHAT and CDR2 FNYEAQ come from the germline V gene (reference sequence). The CDR3 covers 16 residues.

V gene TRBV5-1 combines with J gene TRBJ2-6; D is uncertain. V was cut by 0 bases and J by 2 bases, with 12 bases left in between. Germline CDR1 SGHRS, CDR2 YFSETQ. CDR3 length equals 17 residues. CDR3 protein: CASSLAVNSPGANVLTF. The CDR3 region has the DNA TGCGCCAGCAGCTTGGCCGTAAACAGCCCTGGGGCCAACGTCCTGACTTTC.

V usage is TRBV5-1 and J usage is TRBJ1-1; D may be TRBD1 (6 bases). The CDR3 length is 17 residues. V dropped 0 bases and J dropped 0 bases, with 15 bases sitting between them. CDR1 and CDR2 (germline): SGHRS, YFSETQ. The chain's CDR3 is CASSLGYGTSMNTEAFF. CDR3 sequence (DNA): TGCGCCAGCAGCTTGGGGTACGGGACATCCATGAACACTGAAGCTTTCTTT.

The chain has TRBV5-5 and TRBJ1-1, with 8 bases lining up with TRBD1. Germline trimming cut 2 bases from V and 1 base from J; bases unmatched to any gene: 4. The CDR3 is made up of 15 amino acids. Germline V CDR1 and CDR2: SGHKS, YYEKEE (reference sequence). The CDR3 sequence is CASSFGQGANTEAFF. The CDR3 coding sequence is TGTGCCAGCAGCTTCGGGCAGGGGGCGAACACTGAAGCTTTCTTT.

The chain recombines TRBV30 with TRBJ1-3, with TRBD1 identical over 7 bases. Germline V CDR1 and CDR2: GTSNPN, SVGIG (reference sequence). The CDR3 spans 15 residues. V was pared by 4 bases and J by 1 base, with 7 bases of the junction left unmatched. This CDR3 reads CAWKGADLSGNTIYF. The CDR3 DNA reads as TGTGCCTGGAAGGGGGCGGACTTATCTGGAAACACCATATATTTT.

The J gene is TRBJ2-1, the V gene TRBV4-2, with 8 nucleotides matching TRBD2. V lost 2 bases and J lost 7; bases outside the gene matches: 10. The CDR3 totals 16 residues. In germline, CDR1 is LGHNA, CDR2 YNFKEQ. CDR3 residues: CASSQSPGLEGNEQFF. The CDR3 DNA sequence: TGTGCCAGCAGCCAAAGCCCGGGACTAGAGGGTAATGAGCAGTTCTTC.

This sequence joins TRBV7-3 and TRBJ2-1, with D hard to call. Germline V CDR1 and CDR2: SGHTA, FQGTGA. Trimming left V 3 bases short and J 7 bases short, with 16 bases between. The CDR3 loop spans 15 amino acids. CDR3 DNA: TGTGCCAGCAGCTTCAACCGGGCTAATGGGAATGAGCAGTTCTTC. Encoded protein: CASSFNRANGNEQFF.

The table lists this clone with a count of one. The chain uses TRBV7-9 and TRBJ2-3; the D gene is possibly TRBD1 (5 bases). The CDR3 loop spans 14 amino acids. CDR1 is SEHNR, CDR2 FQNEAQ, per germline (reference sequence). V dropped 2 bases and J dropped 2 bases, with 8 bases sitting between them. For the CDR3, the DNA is TGTGCCAGCAGCTTATCGACAGTCACAGATACGCAGTATTTT. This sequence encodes CASSLSTVTDTQYF.

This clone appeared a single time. CDR3 bases: TGTGCCAGCAGTTTACATCGTGACGGCTACGAGCAGTACTTC. Translated, it gives CASSLHRDGYEQYF. The J gene is TRBJ2-7, the V gene TRBV28, with D uncertain. Germline V CDR1 and CDR2: MDHEN, SYDVKM. The CDR3 contains 14 residues. V was shortened by 2 bases and J by 3 bases, with 11 bases between the two germline ends. Supplemented by reference TRBV28 and TRBJ2-7, the full variable domain reads DVKVTQSSRYLVKRTGEKVFLECVQDMDHENMFWYRQDPGLGLRLIYFSYDVKMKEKGDIPEGYSVSREKKERFSLILESASTNQTSMYLCASSLHRDGYEQYFGPGTRLTVT.

The CDR3 loop reads CAISALNTEAFF. DNA of the CDR3: TGTGCCATCAGTGCATTGAACACTGAAGCTTTCTTT. This sequence joins TRBV10-3 and TRBJ1-1; no firm D call. Trimming shortened V by 4 bases and J by 0 bases, and 3 bases separated the two germline ends. This CDR3 contains 12 residues. Germline V gene data show CDR1 as ENHRY and CDR2 as SYGVKD.

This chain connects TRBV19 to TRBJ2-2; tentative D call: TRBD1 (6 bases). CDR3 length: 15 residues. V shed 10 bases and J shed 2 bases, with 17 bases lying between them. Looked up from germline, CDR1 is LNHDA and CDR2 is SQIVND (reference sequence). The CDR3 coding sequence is TGTGCCACCCCTACCGGGACACTAAACACCGGGGAGCTGTTTTTT. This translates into CATPTGTLNTGELFF.

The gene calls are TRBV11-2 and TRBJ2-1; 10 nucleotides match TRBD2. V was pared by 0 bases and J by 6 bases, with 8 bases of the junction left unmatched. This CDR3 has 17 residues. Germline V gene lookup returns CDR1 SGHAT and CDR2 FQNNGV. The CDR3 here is CASSLDKLVAGGNEQFF. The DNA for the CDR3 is TGTGCCAGCAGCTTAGATAAATTGGTAGCGGGAGGCAATGAGCAGTTCTTC. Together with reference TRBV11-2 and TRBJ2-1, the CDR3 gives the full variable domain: EAGVAQSPRYKIIEKRQSVAFWCNPISGHATLYWYQQILGQGPKLLIQFQNNGVVDDSQLPKDRFSAERLKGVDSTLKIQPAKLEDSAVYLCASSLDKLVAGGNEQFFGPGTRLTVL.

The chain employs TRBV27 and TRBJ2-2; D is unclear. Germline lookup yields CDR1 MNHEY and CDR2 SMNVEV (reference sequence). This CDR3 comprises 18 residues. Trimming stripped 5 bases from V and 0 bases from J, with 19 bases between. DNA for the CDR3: TGTGCCAGCAGTACACTATCCCTGCGGAGCGCGAACACCGGGGAGCTGTTTTTT. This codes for CASSTLSLRSANTGELFF.

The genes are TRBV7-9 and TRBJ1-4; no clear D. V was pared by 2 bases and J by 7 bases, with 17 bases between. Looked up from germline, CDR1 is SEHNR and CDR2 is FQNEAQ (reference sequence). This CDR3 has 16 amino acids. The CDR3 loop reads CASSLIQASTGEKLFF. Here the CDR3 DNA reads TGTGCCAGCAGCTTAATCCAAGCCTCCACGGGTGAAAAACTGTTTTTT.

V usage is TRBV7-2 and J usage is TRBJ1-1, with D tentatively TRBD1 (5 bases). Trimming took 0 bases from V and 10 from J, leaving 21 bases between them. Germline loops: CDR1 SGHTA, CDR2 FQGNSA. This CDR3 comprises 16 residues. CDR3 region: CASSLAVGRGSPSAFF. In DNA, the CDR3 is TGTGCCAGCAGCTTAGCCGTAGGCCGGGGGAGCCCGTCAGCTTTCTTT.

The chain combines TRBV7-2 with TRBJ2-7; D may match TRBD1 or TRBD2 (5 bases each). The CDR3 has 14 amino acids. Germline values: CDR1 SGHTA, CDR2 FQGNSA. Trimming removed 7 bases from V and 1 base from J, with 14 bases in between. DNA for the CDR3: TGTGCCAGCACCTTGGGGGAGTTATCCTACGAGCAGTACTTC. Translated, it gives CASTLGELSYEQYF.

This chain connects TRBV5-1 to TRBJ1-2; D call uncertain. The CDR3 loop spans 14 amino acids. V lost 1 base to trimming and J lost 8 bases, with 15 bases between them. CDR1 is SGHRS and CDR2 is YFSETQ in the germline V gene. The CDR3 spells CASSLIGEGSGYTF. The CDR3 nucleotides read TGCGCCAGCAGCTTGATTGGGGAGGGAAGCGGCTACACCTTC.

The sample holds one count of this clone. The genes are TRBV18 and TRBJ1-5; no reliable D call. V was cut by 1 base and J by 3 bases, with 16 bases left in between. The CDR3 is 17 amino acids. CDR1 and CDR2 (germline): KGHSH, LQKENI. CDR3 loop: CASSPLRAGYNNQPQHF. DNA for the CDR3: TGTGCCAGCTCACCACTGAGGGCGGGATACAACAATCAGCCCCAGCATTTT.

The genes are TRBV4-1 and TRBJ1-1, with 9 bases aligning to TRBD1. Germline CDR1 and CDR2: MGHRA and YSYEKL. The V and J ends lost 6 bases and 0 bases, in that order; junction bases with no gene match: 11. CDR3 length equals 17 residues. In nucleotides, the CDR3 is TGCGCCAGCAGACCACCGGGACAGGGACCTATGAACACTGAAGCTTTCTTT. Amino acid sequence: CASRPPGQGPMNTEAFF.

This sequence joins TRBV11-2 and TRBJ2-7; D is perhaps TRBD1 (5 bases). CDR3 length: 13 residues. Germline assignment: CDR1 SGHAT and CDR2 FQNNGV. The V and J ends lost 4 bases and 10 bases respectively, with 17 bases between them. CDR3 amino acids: CASSSPRQGLQYF. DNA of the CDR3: TGTGCCAGCAGCTCACCCCGGCAGGGCCTCCAGTACTTC.